In its sample, the clone carrying this TCR beta chain was seen a few times. This sample is drawn from a study of identical twins. Template switching added a universal primer binding site, and final cDNA carried unique molecular identifiers. Each CDR3 protein is one row after TCRdb ran MiXCR on the 5' RACE reads. The sample carries some 730,000 distinct CDR3 sequences, around a sixth recorded once. The sample was also reused in another study, on T cells expressing NK-cell markers. From that second work: An anti-gamma-delta TCR antibody restricted sorting to alpha-beta TCR T cells in several experiments. The CD3+CD56-NKG2C+ fraction of a handful of donors was likewise dominated by these clonotypes.

The source material was PBMCs. The receptor was isolated from a woman between 18 and 29 years old in good health.

The CDR3, as DNA: TGTGCCAGCAGCTTAGCTGGAGTTAACTACGAGCAGTACTTC. Translating it yields CASSLAGVNYEQYF. V and J are TRBV7-2 and TRBJ2-7; D is unclear. Per germline, CDR1 SGHTA and CDR2 FQGNSA. There are 14 residues in the CDR3. The germline V and J ends were trimmed by 0 bases and 3 bases, with 9 bases remaining between them.